This section outlines one T cell receptor (beta chain) sequence together with its context. Its cognate antigen is unknown. The method, 5' RACE with UMI labels, was used to prepare the TRB cDNA libraries. From the 5' RACE reads, TCRdb lists one entry per CDR3 protein and no DNA. Recorded for this sample: 150,000 or so distinct CDR3 sequences. The data belong to a study of CXCR3-negative and CXCR3-positive naive CD8 T cells. Per germline, CDR1 LNHNV and CDR2 YYDKDF (reference sequence). This CDR3 spans 15 amino acids. Per CD8+ T cell subset, triplicate sorts of 300,000 cells each were done. General study findings and limits: Relative to memory CD8+ cells, whose diversity was much lower, both naive subsets had comparably high diversity. Researchers reported similar TRBV-TRBJ usage in naive CXCR3-negative and CXCR3-positive cells, though memory differed. TRB CDR3s were more hydrophobic in CXCR3-positive than in CXCR3-negative naive cells.

The TCR was taken from a human donor in good health. Some clones in this sample may be carry-over from other donors' samples. V gene TRBV15 combines with J gene TRBJ2-1; as DNA is missing, the TRBD1 call by TCRdb cannot be tested. Specimen: naive CXCR3- CD8+ T cells from blood. Noted subset: CD45RO-CCR7+CD27+CD95- naive CD8+ T cells lacking CXCR3 (TNR3-). The chain's CDR3 is CATSRVGAGGNEQFF.